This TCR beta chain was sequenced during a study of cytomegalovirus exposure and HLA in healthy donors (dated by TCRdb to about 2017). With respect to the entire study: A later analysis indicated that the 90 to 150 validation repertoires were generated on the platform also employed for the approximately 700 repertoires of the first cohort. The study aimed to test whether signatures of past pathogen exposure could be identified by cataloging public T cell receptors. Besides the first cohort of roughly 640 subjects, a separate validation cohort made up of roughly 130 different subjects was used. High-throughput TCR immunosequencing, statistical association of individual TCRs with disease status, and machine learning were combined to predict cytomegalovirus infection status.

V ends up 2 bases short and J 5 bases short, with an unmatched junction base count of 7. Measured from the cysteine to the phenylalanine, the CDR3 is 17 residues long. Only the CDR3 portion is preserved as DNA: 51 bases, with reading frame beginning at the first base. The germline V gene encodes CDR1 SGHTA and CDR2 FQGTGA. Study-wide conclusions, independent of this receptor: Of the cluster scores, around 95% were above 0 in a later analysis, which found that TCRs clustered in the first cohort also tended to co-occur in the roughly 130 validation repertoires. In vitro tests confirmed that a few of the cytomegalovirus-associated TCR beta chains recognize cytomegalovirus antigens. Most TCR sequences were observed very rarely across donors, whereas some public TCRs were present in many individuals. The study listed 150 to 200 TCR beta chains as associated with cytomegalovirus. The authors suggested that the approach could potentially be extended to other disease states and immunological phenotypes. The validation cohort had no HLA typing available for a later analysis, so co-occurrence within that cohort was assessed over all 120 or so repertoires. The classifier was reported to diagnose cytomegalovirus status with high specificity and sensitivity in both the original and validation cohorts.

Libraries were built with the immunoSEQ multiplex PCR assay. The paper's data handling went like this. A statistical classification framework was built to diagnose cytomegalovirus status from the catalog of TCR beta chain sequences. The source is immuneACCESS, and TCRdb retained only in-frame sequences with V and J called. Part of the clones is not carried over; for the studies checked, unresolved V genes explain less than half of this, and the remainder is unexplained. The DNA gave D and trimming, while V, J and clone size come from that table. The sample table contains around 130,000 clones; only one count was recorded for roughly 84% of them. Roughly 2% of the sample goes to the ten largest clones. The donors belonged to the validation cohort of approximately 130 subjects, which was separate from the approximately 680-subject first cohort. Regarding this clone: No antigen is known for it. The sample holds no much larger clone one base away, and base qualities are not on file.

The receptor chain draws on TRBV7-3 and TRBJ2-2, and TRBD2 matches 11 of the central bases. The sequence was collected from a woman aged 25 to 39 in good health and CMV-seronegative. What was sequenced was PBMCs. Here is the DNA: TGTGCCAGCAGCTTATTACTAGCGGGGGTAGCGACCGGGGAGCTGTTTTTT. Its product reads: CASSLLLAGVATGELFF.